This T cell receptor (beta chain) was sequenced in a study of shared clonotypes between healthy human individuals. Study summary: With ages of 18 to 49, the donors were a couple of women and three men. The study, taken as a whole, reports: Clonotypes not shared had lower generation probabilities than those common to all four donors.

The data were produced by immunoSEQ multiplex PCR, yet TCRdb's version contains in-frame clones alone and is incomplete. The sample holds about 300,000 clones; 74% are singletons and the top ten take under 13%. Germline assignment: CDR1 SGHAT and CDR2 FQNNGV. The CDR3 runs to 14 residues. Trimming pared 5 bases from V and 3 bases from J, leaving 13 bases between. Remarks on this clone: What it binds is unknown.

The sequence derives from a man younger than 40 in good health. The chain employs TRBV11-2 and TRBJ1-2; no clear D. The sample comprised memory CD4+ T cells sorted from blood. Subset specified: CD45RA-negative fraction. CDR3 in DNA: TGTGCCAGCAGCCCCCGTGTAACCGACTATGGCTACACCTTC. It encodes CASSPRVTDYGYTF.